These 14 T cell receptor beta chains were all obtained from the same sample, sequenced in a study of blood T cell dynamics during melanoma immunotherapy. Time point indicated: pre-treatment baseline. Only in-frame clones appear in the TCRdb table, and some are missing; sequencing was by immunoSEQ multiplex PCR. Of about 14,000 clones in the sample, approximately 90% are singletons; the top ten hold about 6.6%. Sequencing used blood, obtained from a patient treated with checkpoint blockade. The receptors derive from a human donor with melanoma.

The rearrangement links TRBV27 to TRBJ1-1; the match to TRBD1 covers 9 bases. Germline CDR1 reads MNHEY; CDR2 reads SMNVEV (reference sequence). The CDR3 covers 15 residues. Trimming removed 4 bases from V and 1 base from J; junction bases left unmatched: 4. The CDR3 DNA sequence: TGTGCCAGCAGTTCCTCGACAGGGGGGAACACTGAAGCTTTCTTT. This encodes CASSSSTGGNTEAFF.

The chain employs TRBV7-2 and TRBJ2-4; 9 nucleotides align to TRBD2. This CDR3 comprises 15 residues. The V gene end was trimmed by 1 base and the J gene end by 5 bases; junction bases not matched to a gene: 3. Germline V gene lookup returns CDR1 SGHTA and CDR2 FQGNSA. Written as DNA, the CDR3 is TGTGCCAGCAGCTTAGGGCGGGGGGGGCAAAACATTCAGTACTTC. Residues: CASSLGRGGQNIQYF. Supplemented by reference TRBV7-2 and TRBJ2-4, the full variable domain reads GAGVSQSPSNKVTEKGKDVELRCDPISGHTALYWYRQSLGQGLEFLIYFQGNSAPDKSGLPSDRFSAERTGGSVSTLTIQRTQQEDSAVYLCASSLGRGGQNIQYFGAGTRLSVL.

The rearrangement links TRBV4-2 to TRBJ2-6; perhaps D is TRBD1 or TRBD2 (5 bases each). Germline V gene lookup returns CDR1 LGHNA and CDR2 YNFKEQ. This CDR3 region has 16 residues. Trimming removed 0 bases from V and 4 bases from J, with 10 bases in between. CDR3 loop: CASSQDAGTGANVLTF. CDR3 in DNA: TGTGCCAGCAGCCAAGACGCAGGGACCGGGGCCAACGTCCTGACTTTC.

This clone was seen a few times. The rearrangement links TRBV7-8 to TRBJ1-2; D is ambiguous. The CDR3 length is 13 residues. V was cut by 1 base and J by 8 bases, with 11 bases left in between. Germline V lookup: CDR1 SGHVS, CDR2 FQNEAQ. The CDR3 region is CASSLGQQSGYTF. In DNA, the CDR3 is TGTGCCAGCAGCTTAGGGCAGCAGAGCGGCTACACCTTC.

The rearrangement joins TRBV18 to TRBJ1-3; 7 bases map to TRBD1. There are 16 residues in the CDR3. Germline V gene lookup returns CDR1 KGHSH and CDR2 LQKENI. V lost 6 bases to trimming and J lost 0 bases; unmatched junction nucleotides: 8. The CDR3 coding sequence is TGTGCCAGCTCCCCAAAACAGGGGAACTCTGGAAACACCATATATTTT. It specifies CASSPKQGNSGNTIYF.

This clone was picked up a small number of times. This rearrangement joins TRBV28 to TRBJ1-5; D perhaps matches TRBD1 (5 bases). The germline V gene has CDR1 MDHEN and CDR2 SYDVKM. There are 14 residues in the CDR3. V was shortened by 6 bases and J by 7 bases, with 16 bases between the two germline ends. The CDR3 coding sequence is TGTGCCAGCAGCCCAGGAGGGGCAAGGCAGCCCCAGCATTTT. Its translation: CASSPGGARQPQHF.

V usage is TRBV5-5 and J usage is TRBJ1-4, with D tentatively TRBD1 (5 bases). CDR1 SGHKS and CDR2 YYEKEE come from the germline V gene (reference sequence). The CDR3 contains 16 residues. Trimming stripped 2 bases from V and 8 bases from J, with 19 bases between. The CDR3 is CASSFTAMGGREKLFF. In DNA, the CDR3 is TGTGCCAGCAGCTTCACCGCCATGGGGGGAAGAGAAAAACTGTTTTTT.

The genes are TRBV2 and TRBJ1-5; 7 bases are shared with TRBD1. There are 15 residues in the CDR3. Losses at the gene ends were 2 bases for V and 6 bases for J; bases not matched to a gene: 7. Germline V gene sequence: CDR1 SNHLY, CDR2 FYNNEI. The CDR3 here is CASSESTGTSQPQHF. CDR3 bases: TGTGCCAGCAGTGAATCGACAGGGACCAGTCAGCCCCAGCATTTT.

The gene calls are TRBV4-3 and TRBJ2-1; D may be TRBD1 or TRBD2 (5 bases each). In germline, CDR1 is LGHNA, CDR2 YSLEER. The CDR3 runs 14 residues. The V end lost 4 bases, the J end lost 5 bases, and 12 bases lay between the germline ends. The CDR3, as DNA: TGCGCCAGCAGCCTCACCGGGACCCACAATGAGCAGTTCTTC. This translates into CASSLTGTHNEQFF.

This clone was picked up a small number of times. The V call is TRBV11-1, the J call TRBJ1-1, with D unclear. Per germline, CDR1 SGHAT and CDR2 FQDESV (reference sequence). V dropped 2 bases and J dropped 2 bases, with 9 bases sitting between them. The CDR3 totals 14 residues. The CDR3 bases are TGTGCCAGCAGCTTAAGAGGGTCCAACACTGAAGCTTTCTTT. As protein: CASSLRGSNTEAFF. Looking up the rest from reference TRBV11-1 and TRBJ1-1 gives the full variable domain: EAEVAQSPRYKITEKSQAVAFWCDPISGHATLYWYRQILGQGPELLVQFQDESVVDDSQLPKDRFSAERLKGVDSTLKIQPAELGDSAMYLCASSLRGSNTEAFFGQGTRLTVV.

This chain uses TRBV28 with TRBJ1-5; 9 positions agree with TRBD1. J lost 0 bases, V lost 4 bases, and 13 bases had no gene match. This CDR3 comprises 19 residues. Germline-derived CDR1 and CDR2 are MDHEN and SYDVKM. This chain's CDR3 is CASSSAGTGISYSNQPQHF. The CDR3 DNA is TGTGCCAGCAGTTCCGCCGGGACAGGGATATCCTATAGCAATCAGCCCCAGCATTTT. Complete variable domain (other parts from reference TRBV28 and TRBJ1-5): DVKVTQSSRYLVKRTGEKVFLECVQDMDHENMFWYRQDPGLGLRLIYFSYDVKMKEKGDIPEGYSVSREKKERFSLILESASTNQTSMYLCASSSAGTGISYSNQPQHFGDGTRLSIL.

V is TRBV7-9 and J is TRBJ1-3; D not certain. Looked up from germline, CDR1 is SEHNR and CDR2 is FQNEAQ (reference sequence). The CDR3 spans 16 residues. V lost 1 base and J 0 bases, leaving 10 bases between the germline ends. The DNA for the CDR3 is TGTGCCAGCAGCTTAGAACCGACGCCCTCTGGAAACACCATATATTTT. Translated, it gives CASSLEPTPSGNTIYF.

Relative to its sample, this clone is medium-sized (0.01 to 0.1%). DNA of the CDR3: TGTGCCAGCAGTGACACAGGGGCCCTGAACACTGAAGCTTTCTTT. This translates into CASSDTGALNTEAFF. J is TRBJ1-1 and V is TRBV6-4; 7 bases align to TRBD1. The junction had 3 bases not matched to a gene; V was cut back by 2 bases and J by 0 bases. The CDR3 has 15 residues. In germline, CDR1 is MRHNA, CDR2 SNTAGT.

The J gene is TRBJ2-7, the V gene TRBV4-3, with 7 nucleotides matching TRBD2. After removal of 0 bases from V and 2 bases from J, the junction contained 7 bases not matched to a gene. The CDR3 totals 16 residues. The germline V gene encodes CDR1 LGHNA and CDR2 YSLEER. The CDR3 coding sequence is TGCGCCAGCAGCCAAGATATAAGCGGGGCACCCTACGAGCAGTACTTC. As protein: CASSQDISGAPYEQYF.